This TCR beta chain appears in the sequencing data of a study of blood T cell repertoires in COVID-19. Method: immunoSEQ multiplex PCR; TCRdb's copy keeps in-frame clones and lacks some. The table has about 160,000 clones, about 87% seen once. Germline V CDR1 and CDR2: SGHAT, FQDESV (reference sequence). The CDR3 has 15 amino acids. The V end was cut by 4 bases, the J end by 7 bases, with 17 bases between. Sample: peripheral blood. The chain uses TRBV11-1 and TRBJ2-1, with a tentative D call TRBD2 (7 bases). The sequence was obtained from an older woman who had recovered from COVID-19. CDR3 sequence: CASSSQGGGLNEQFF. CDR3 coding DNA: TGTGCCAGCAGCTCCCAAGGCGGGGGCTTAAATGAGCAGTTCTTC.